This T cell receptor (beta chain) was retrieved from a study of molecular identifiers for immune sequencing clone quantification. Study at large: Naive CD8 cell RNA, from about 20,000 or 100,000 cells, was split five ways in replicates, with four sequenced.

From germline, CDR1 is MGHDK and CDR2 SYGVNS. Trimming took 5 bases from V and 13 from J; bases not matched to a gene: 8. This CDR3 region has 13 residues. This clonotype appeared many times. The target antigen is unknown. CD8+CD4-CCR7+CD45RA+ cells were sorted as naive CD8 T cells. General observations from the study: Reports indicate spiked Jurkat TCR RNA from one cell could be found among about a million naive cells.

Previously described methods with listed TCR primers produced the bulk TCR libraries. TCRdb re-derived calls from the PCR reads in MiXCR, one entry per CDR3 protein. The table has under 650,000 distinct CDR3 sequences, about 20% seen once. This sequence joins TRBV25-1 and TRBJ1-6, with 7 nucleotides matching TRBD1. The receptor comes from a human donor in good health. Some libraries in this study had Jurkat cell RNA spiked in. What was sequenced was naive CD8+ T cells from blood, with Jurkat cell RNA spiked in. Subset reported: FACS-sorted CD8+CD4-CCR7+CD45RA+ naive T cells. The CDR3 reads CASSYRGDNPLHF. The CDR3 DNA reads TGTGCCAGCAGTTACAGGGGAGACAATCCCCTCCACTTT.